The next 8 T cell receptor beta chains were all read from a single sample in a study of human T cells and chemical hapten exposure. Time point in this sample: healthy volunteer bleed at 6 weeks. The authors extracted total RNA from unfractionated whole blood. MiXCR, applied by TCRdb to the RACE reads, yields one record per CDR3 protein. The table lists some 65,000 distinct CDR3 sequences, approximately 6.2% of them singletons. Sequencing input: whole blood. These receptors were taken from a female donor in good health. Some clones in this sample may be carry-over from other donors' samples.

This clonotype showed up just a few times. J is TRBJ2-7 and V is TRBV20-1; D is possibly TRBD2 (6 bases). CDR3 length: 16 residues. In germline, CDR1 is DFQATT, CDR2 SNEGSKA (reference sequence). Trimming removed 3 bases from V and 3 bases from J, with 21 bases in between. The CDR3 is CSASPNESGVIYEQYF. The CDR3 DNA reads TGCAGTGCTAGCCCCAATGAGTCGGGGGTTATCTACGAGCAGTACTTC.

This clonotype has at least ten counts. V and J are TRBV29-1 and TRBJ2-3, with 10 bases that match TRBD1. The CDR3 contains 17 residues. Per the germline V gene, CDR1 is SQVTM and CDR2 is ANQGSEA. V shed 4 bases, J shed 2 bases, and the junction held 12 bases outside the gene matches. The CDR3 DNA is TGCAGCGTTGGCAAGCCGGGACAGGGGTTGGTCACAGATACGCAGTATTTT. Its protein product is CSVGKPGQGLVTDTQYF.

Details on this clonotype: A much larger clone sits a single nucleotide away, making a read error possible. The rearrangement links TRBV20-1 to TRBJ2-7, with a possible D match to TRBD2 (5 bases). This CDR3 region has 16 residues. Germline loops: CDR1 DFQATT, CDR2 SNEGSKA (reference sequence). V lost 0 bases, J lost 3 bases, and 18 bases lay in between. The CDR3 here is CSARDWHGIVYYEQYF. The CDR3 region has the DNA TGCAGTGCTAGAGATTGGCACGGGATAGTGTACTACGAGCAGTACTTC.

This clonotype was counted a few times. This chain's CDR3 is CASSLIGTREQYF. The CDR3 DNA sequence: TGTGCCAGCAGTTTAATCGGGACTCGCGAGCAGTACTTC. The chain carries TRBV12-3 or TRBV12-4 and TRBJ2-7, with D possibly matching TRBD2 (6 bases). Trimming cost V 2 bases and J 6 bases, with 11 bases left between them. The CDR3 sequence is 13 residues long.

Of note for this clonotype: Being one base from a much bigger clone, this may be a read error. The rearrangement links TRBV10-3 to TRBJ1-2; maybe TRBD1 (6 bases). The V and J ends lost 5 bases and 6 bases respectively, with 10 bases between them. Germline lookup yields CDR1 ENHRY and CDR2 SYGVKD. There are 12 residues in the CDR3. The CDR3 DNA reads TGTGCCATCAGTAAGGAGGGGGATGGCTACACCTTC. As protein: CAISKEGDGYTF.

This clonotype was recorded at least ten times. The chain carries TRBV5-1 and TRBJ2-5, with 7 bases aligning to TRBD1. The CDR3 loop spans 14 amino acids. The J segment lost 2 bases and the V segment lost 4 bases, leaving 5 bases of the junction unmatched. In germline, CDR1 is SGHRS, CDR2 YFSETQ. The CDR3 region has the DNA TGCGCCAGCAGCCGGAGACAGGGACAAGAGACCCAGTACTTC. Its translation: CASSRRQGQETQYF.

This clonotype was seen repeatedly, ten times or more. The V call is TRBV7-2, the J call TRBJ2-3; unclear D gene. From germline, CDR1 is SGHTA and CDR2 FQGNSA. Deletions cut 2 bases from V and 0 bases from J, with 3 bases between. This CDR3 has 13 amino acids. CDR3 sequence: CASSLMSTDTQYF. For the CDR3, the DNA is TGTGCCAGCAGCTTAATGAGCACAGATACGCAGTATTTT.

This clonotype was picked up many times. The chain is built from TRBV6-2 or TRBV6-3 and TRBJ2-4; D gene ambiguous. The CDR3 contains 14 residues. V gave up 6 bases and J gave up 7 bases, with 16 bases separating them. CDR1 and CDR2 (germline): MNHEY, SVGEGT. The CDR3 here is CASRFRLRRNIQYF. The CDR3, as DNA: TGTGCCAGCAGATTCCGCCTCCGCAGGAACATTCAGTACTTC.